The table lists the clone carrying this T cell receptor (beta chain) with many counts. Its target is unknown. V was pared by 4 bases and J by 7 bases, with 9 bases of the junction left unmatched. CDR1 and CDR2 from the germline V gene are SGHVS and FNYEAQ. This CDR3 comprises 15 residues. One entry per CDR3 protein, called by TCRdb with MiXCR from the reads. The sample contains around 300,000 distinct CDR3 sequences, more than 8% of which appear only once. This entry belongs to a study of T cell repertoires in cytomegalovirus infection. Study as a whole: CMV infection and matching HLA type were both indicated by public TCR beta signatures. Study-wide results and caveats: The ex vivo response showed dominance by HLA-C-restricted CMV-specific TCR beta clonotypes. Summed public TCR beta family frequency identified CMV carriers bearing the relevant HLA.

The chain employs TRBV7-6 and TRBJ1-4; 7 bases fit TRBD1. The sequenced material came from PBMCs. This TCR was recovered from a human donor in good health (CMV status not recorded). Some clones in this sample may be carry-over from other donors' samples. CDR3 sequence (DNA): TGTGCCAGCAGCTCGACATCAGGGGGACCTGAAAAACTGTTTTTT. It encodes CASSSTSGGPEKLFF.